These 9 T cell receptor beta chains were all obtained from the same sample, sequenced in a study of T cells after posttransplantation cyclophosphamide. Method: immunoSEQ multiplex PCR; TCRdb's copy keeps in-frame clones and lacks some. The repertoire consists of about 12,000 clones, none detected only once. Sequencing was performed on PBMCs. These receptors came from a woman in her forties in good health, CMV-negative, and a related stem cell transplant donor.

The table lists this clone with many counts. CDR3 residues: CASSLYRQGADEQFF. The CDR3 DNA is TGTGCCAGCAGTCTATACCGACAGGGGGCAGATGAGCAGTTCTTC. This chain links TRBV12-3 or TRBV12-4 with TRBJ2-1; 10 bases map to TRBD1. J lost 8 bases, V lost 5 bases, and 9 bases had no gene match. The CDR3 totals 15 residues.

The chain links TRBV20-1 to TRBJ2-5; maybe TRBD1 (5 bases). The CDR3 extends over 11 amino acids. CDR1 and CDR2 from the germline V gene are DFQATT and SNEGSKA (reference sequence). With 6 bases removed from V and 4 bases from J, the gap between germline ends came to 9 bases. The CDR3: CSAGLRETQYF. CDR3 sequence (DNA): TGCAGTGCGGGGCTCCGAGAGACCCAGTACTTC.

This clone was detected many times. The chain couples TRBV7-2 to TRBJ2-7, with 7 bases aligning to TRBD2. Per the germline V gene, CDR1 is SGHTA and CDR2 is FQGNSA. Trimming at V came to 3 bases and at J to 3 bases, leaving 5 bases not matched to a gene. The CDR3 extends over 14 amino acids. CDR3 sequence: CASSFGTTNYEQYF. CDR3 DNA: TGTGCCAGCAGCTTTGGGACTACAAACTACGAGCAGTACTTC.

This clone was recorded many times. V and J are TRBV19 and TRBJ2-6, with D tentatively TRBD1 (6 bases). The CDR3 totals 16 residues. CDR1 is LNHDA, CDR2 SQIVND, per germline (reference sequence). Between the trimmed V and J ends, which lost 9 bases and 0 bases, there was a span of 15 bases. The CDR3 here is CASSGRGSSGANVLTF. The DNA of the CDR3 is TGTGCCAGCTCGGGCAGGGGAAGCTCTGGGGCCAACGTCCTGACTTTC.

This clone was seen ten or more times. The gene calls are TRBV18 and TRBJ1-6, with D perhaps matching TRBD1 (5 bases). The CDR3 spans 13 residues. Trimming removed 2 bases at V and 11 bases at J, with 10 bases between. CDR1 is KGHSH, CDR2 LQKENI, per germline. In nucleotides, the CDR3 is TGTGCCAGCTCACCAGCAGGGTCGGCACCCCTCCACTTT. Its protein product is CASSPAGSAPLHF.

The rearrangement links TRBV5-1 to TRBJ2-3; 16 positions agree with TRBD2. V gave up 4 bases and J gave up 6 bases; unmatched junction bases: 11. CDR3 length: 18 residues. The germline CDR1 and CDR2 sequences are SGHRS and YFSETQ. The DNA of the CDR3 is TGCGCCAGCAGCGCCGGGACTAGCGGGGGGGTATGGGTGGATACGCAGTATTTT. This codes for CASSAGTSGGVWVDTQYF.

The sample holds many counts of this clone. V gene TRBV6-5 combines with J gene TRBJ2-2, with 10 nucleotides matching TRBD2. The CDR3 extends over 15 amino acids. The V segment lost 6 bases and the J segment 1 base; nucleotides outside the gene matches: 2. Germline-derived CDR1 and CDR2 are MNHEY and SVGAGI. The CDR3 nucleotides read TGTGCCAGCAGGCGGACTAGCGGGAACACCGGGGAGCTGTTTTTT. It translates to CASRRTSGNTGELFF.

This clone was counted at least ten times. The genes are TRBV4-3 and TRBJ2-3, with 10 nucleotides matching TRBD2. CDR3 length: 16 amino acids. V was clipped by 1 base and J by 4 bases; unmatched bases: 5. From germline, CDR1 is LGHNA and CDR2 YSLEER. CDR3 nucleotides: TGCGCCAGCAGCCAAGGTCATAGCGGGAGGCCAGATACGCAGTATTTT. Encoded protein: CASSQGHSGRPDTQYF.

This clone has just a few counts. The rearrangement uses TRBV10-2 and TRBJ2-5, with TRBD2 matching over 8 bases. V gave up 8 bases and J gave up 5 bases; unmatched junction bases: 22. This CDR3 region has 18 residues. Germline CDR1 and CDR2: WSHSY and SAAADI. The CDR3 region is CASRSEGEPASGGETQYF. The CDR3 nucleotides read TGCGCCAGCCGAAGCGAAGGGGAGCCCGCGTCGGGGGGGGAGACCCAGTACTTC.